Following are 4 T cell receptor beta chains from one sample sequenced in a study of T-cell reconstitution after alpha-beta-depleted transplantation in children. The authors prepared the TCRbeta library with unique molecular identifiers. A single record per CDR3 protein comes from TCRdb applying MiXCR to the PCR reads. Found here are more than 250,000 distinct CDR3 sequences, 9.9% of them singletons; the top ten hold 10%. The sample in question was PBMCs from the stem cell graft donor, obtained from the stem cell graft. The receptor set was obtained from a human donor who donated a stem cell graft to a child with SCID.

This clonotype was detected a few times. This rearrangement joins TRBV6-1 to TRBJ2-2, with TRBD2 matching over 8 bases. Germline lookup yields CDR1 MNHNS and CDR2 SASEGT. Trimming at V came to 7 bases and at J to 7 bases, leaving 5 bases not matched to a gene. The CDR3 loop spans 13 amino acids. The CDR3 reads CASNPGGVGELFF. The CDR3 nucleotides read TGTGCCAGCAACCCCGGGGGGGTCGGGGAGCTGTTTTTT.

This clonotype was detected only a few times. The CDR3 coding sequence is TGTGCCAGCAGAGCCGGGACAGGGTATGAAAAACTGTTTTTT. It is translated as CASRAGTGYEKLFF. This chain links TRBV6-1 with TRBJ1-4; TRBD1 agrees at 9 bases. The trim removed 6 bases at V and 6 bases at J, leaving 5 bases unmatched. The germline V gene has CDR1 MNHNS and CDR2 SASEGT. The CDR3 extends over 14 amino acids.

The rearrangement joins TRBV29-1 to TRBJ2-7, with TRBD1 matching 7 bases. V trimming: 5 bases; J trimming: 6 bases; junction bases outside the gene matches: 4. The CDR3 is made up of 11 amino acids. Germline V lookup: CDR1 SQVTM, CDR2 ANQGSEA. The CDR3 sequence: CSVWTGSEQYF. The DNA for the CDR3 is TGCAGCGTTTGGACAGGTTCCGAGCAGTACTTC.

This clonotype showed up just a few times. The J gene is TRBJ2-2, the V gene TRBV5-5; D is undetermined. The V and J ends lost 1 base and 4 bases respectively, with 5 bases between them. Per the germline V gene, CDR1 is SGHKS and CDR2 is YYEKEE (reference sequence). CDR3 length: 13 residues. CDR3 DNA: TGTGCCAGCAGCTTGCAGGTCACCGGGGAGCTGTTTTTT. Translated: CASSLQVTGELFF.